This T cell receptor beta chain derives from a study of blood T cell repertoires in COVID-19. Turning to the study itself: T cells, B-cell-depleted T cells, or PBMCs provided the cDNA or gDNA that served as material.

Here immunoSEQ multiplex PCR was the method, and the copy in TCRdb shows in-frame clones only, minus some. The table shows about 130,000 clones, with roughly 90% occurring only once. V lost 5 bases and J 7 bases, leaving 14 bases between the germline ends. From germline, CDR1 is MNHNY and CDR2 SVGAGI (reference sequence). The CDR3 covers 14 residues. Source material: peripheral blood. This TCR was sampled from a woman aged 80 or over with acute or convalescent COVID-19. J is TRBJ2-2 and V is TRBV6-6; D gene uncertain. The chain's CDR3 is CASSQAGRSGELFF. Here the CDR3 DNA reads TGTGCCAGCAGTCAGGCAGGTCGAAGCGGGGAGCTGTTTTTT.